The rows below give T cell receptor beta chains drawn from one sample of a study of PD-1 blockade in classical Hodgkin lymphoma. Sequencing was performed with immunoSEQ multiplex PCR; in TCRdb, only in-frame clones are kept and a portion is missing. In the table there are some 30,000 clones, 75% to 90% of which are singletons. Sequencing was performed on CD4+ T cells from blood, taken before the fourth cycle of nivolumab. These receptors all come from a human donor with classical Hodgkin lymphoma. Each CDR3 is given with its conserved first and last residue. Each record gives: CDR3 length, V gene, clone size, J gene, D gene, CDR3 DNA, CDR3 protein. D genes are given only for firm matches. The size field is filled for only some rows; it gives once, few, many or a size class.

length: 13
V: TRBV6-6
size: NA
J: TRBJ1-1
D: NA
DNA: TGTGCCAGCAGTTACTCGATGAACACTGAAGCTTTCTTT
CDR3: CASSYSMNTEAFF

length: 18
V: TRBV27
size: NA
J: TRBJ1-5
D: NA
DNA: TGTGCCAGCAGTCACAAACCCCCGACAGTCCATAGCAATCAGCCCCAGCATTTT
CDR3: CASSHKPPTVHSNQPQHF

length: 11
V: TRBV6-5
size: NA
J: TRBJ2-1
D: TRBD1
DNA: TGTGCCATCGGGACAGACAATGAGCAGTTCTTC
CDR3: CAIGTDNEQFF

length: 17
V: TRBV6-1
size: NA
J: TRBJ2-1
D: TRBD1
DNA: TGTGCCAGCAGTGATGGGCCGGGACAGAGTTCCTACAATGAGCAGTTCTTC
CDR3: CASSDGPGQSSYNEQFF

length: 15
V: TRBV19
size: NA
J: TRBJ1-2
D: TRBD1
DNA: TGTGCCAGTACCCCCCTGGACAGGGTAGACTATGGCTACACCTTC
CDR3: CASTPLDRVDYGYTF

length: 16
V: TRBV4-1
size: NA
J: TRBJ1-2
D: NA
DNA: TGCGCCAGCAGCCAAGTCCCCGCAGGCCGGATTGGGGGCTACACCTTC
CDR3: CASSQVPAGRIGGYTF

length: 15
V: TRBV7-6
size: NA
J: TRBJ2-3
D: TRBD2
DNA: TGTGCCAGCAGCTTAGGGGGGACTAACACAGATACGCAGTATTTT
CDR3: CASSLGGTNTDTQYF

length: 17
V: TRBV10-2
size: once
J: TRBJ2-1
D: NA
DNA: TGCGCCAGCAGTGAGCCGGGACTTGTTGGCTCCTACAATGAGCAGTTCTTC
CDR3: CASSEPGLVGSYNEQFF

length: 15
V: TRBV5-4
size: NA
J: TRBJ2-1
D: NA
DNA: TGTGCCAGCAGCTTGGAGACGAAAACATACAATGAGCAGTTCTTC
CDR3: CASSLETKTYNEQFF

length: 13
V: TRBV6-5
size: once
J: TRBJ2-7
D: NA
DNA: TGTGCCAGCAAGACAGATCGGACCTACGAGCAGTACTTC
CDR3: CASKTDRTYEQYF